This TCR beta chain derives from a study of metastatic and nonmetastatic thyroid tumors. Thyroid surgery had not been preceded by any treatment in any patient. TCRdb reprocessed the PCR reads using MiXCR. The sample has 45,000 to 60,000 clones; roughly a sixth are singletons. In the case of this clone: What it binds is unknown.

Findings and caveats of the study: Reported TCR beta diversity, measured in blood and tumor, was significantly higher for malignant thyroid tumors than for benign nodules.

The V gene lost 7 bases and the J gene lost 9 bases, with 12 bases spanning the gap. The CDR3 length is 11 residues. This clonotype originated in a female donor with papillary thyroid cancer or a benign thyroid nodule (not recorded which). Some clones in this sample may be carry-over from other donors' samples. The material sequenced was blood. The chain is built from TRBV12-3 or TRBV12-4 and TRBJ2-5; D might be TRBD1 or TRBD2, each matching 5 bases. CDR3 sequence: CASTSWGSQYF. The CDR3 DNA reads as TGTGCCAGCACCTCCTGGGGGTCCCAGTACTTC.